The 21 T cell receptor beta chains reported below all come from one sample, sequenced in a study of T cell repertoires in cytomegalovirus infection. TCRdb itself ran the reads through MiXCR, one entry per CDR3 protein. The data contain around 430,000 distinct CDR3 sequences, under 55% of them singletons. These receptors have no known antigen. The material was cultured PBMCs, obtained from culture after CMV antigen stimulation. The receptors here all came from a human donor in good health (CMV status not recorded). Some clones in this sample may be carry-over from other donors' samples.

This chain links TRBV10-3 with TRBJ1-1; TRBD1 matches at 7 bases. In germline, CDR1 is ENHRY, CDR2 SYGVKD. J lost 3 bases, V lost 11 bases, and 18 bases had no gene match. The CDR3 contains 16 residues. The DNA for the CDR3 is TGTGCCGCCCGGGACAGAGATTGGTATACCTACACTGAAGCTTTCTTT. Amino acids: CAARDRDWYTYTEAFF.

This chain uses TRBV28 with TRBJ1-2; 7 bases map to TRBD1. Looked up from germline, CDR1 is MDHEN and CDR2 is SYDVKM. CDR3 size: 14 residues. Germline trimming cut 3 bases from V and 5 bases from J; bases unmatched to any gene: 6. For the CDR3, the DNA is TGTGCCAGCAGTTTGGAGGGGGCGGGATATGGCTACACCTTC. It translates to CASSLEGAGYGYTF.

This clonotype was counted between two and nine times. V usage is TRBV10-3 and J usage is TRBJ2-3; D is perhaps TRBD1 or TRBD2 (5 bases each). V was clipped by 6 bases and J by 3 bases, with 16 bases between them. Germline CDR1 reads ENHRY; CDR2 reads SYGVKD. The CDR3 has 15 amino acids. The CDR3 region is CAIRNNPGRTDTQYF. CDR3 DNA sequence: TGTGCCATCAGAAACAACCCGGGACGTACAGATACGCAGTATTTT.

Note on this clonotype: A much larger clone sits a single nucleotide away, making a read error possible. The V gene is TRBV5-4, the J gene TRBJ2-7; TRBD1 matches 7 bases. Trimming took 2 bases from V and 3 from J; bases not matched to a gene: 2. The CDR3 totals 13 residues. Germline CDR1 and CDR2: SGHNT and YYREEE (reference sequence). The CDR3 sequence: CASSFGQDYEQYF. DNA for the CDR3: TGTGCCAGCAGCTTCGGACAGGACTACGAGCAGTACTTC.

The chain combines TRBV7-2 with TRBJ2-1; D is ambiguous. Germline lookup yields CDR1 SGHTA and CDR2 FQGNSA. V was pared by 0 bases and J by 14 bases, with 14 bases between. The CDR3 length is 13 residues. The CDR3 DNA sequence: TGTGCCAGCAGCTTAGCGCCGAAAACGGTAGAGTTCTTC. Translation gives CASSLAPKTVEFF.

In this sample, this clonotype turned up once. V gene TRBV6-4 combines with J gene TRBJ1-1; maybe TRBD1 (5 bases). Germline V CDR1 and CDR2: MRHNA, SNTAGT. V was cut by 1 base and J by 0 bases, with 6 bases left in between. The CDR3 length is 14 residues. The CDR3 coding sequence is TGTGCCAGCAGTGACTTGGGGGTGAACACTGAAGCTTTCTTT. Translating gives CASSDLGVNTEAFF.

DNA for the CDR3: TGTGCCTGGAGCGCCATCTCCATGAACACTGAAGCTTTCTTT. This gives the protein CAWSAISMNTEAFF. V gene TRBV30 combines with J gene TRBJ1-1; the D is unclear. This CDR3 spans 14 amino acids. Germline CDR1 and CDR2: GTSNPN and SVGIG (reference sequence). V was trimmed by 3 bases and J by 0 bases, leaving 11 bases between them.

In regard to this clonotype: This could be a read error, since a much larger clone is one nucleotide away. This rearrangement joins TRBV6-6 to TRBJ2-7; 10 nucleotides line up with TRBD1. V lost 6 bases to trimming and J lost 2 bases; unmatched junction nucleotides: 7. This CDR3 has 15 residues. Germline V lookup: CDR1 MNHNY, CDR2 SVGAGI (reference sequence). The CDR3 DNA reads as TGTGCCAGCAGCCTCCGGGACAGGGGTCCCTACGAGCAGTACTTC. Translating gives CASSLRDRGPYEQYF.

The V call is TRBV11-2, the J call TRBJ1-3, with D perhaps matching TRBD1 (5 bases). Per germline, CDR1 SGHAT and CDR2 FQNNGV. V was trimmed by 6 bases and J by 0 bases, leaving 21 bases between them. The CDR3 sequence is 18 residues long. The CDR3 here is CASSPIFQTAYSGNTIYF. CDR3 coding DNA: TGTGCCAGCAGTCCAATCTTCCAGACAGCCTACTCTGGAAACACCATATATTTT.

V gene TRBV9 combines with J gene TRBJ2-2; weak D call: TRBD2 (5 bases). The CDR3 runs to 19 residues. Trimming removed 2 bases at V and 1 base at J, with 21 bases between. CDR1 SGDLS and CDR2 YYNGEE come from the germline V gene. The CDR3 region is CASSVGGVVRTENTGELFF. DNA for the CDR3: TGTGCCAGCAGCGTTGGAGGAGTAGTGCGGACCGAGAACACCGGGGAGCTGTTTTTT.

The chain is built from TRBV4-3 and TRBJ2-7, with TRBD2 as a possible D gene (5 bases). Germline CDR1 and CDR2: LGHNA and YSLEER. The ends were cut back, 0 bases at V and 7 bases at J, with 19 bases in the middle. The CDR3 sequence is 16 residues long. In DNA form, the CDR3 reads TGCGCCAGCAGCCAAGACCCCCTCAGAGGGCTTCGGGAGCAGTACTTC. Translating gives CASSQDPLRGLREQYF.

The V gene is TRBV6-1, the J gene TRBJ2-5; no reliable D call. CDR1 and CDR2 (germline): MNHNS, SASEGT. The CDR3 spans 14 residues. Trimming took off 5 bases at V and 2 bases at J, with 12 bases between the two ends. The CDR3, as DNA: TGTGCCAGCAGTCAAGACGCTGCTCAAGAGACCCAGTACTTC. It translates to CASSQDAAQETQYF.

This chain connects TRBV7-9 to TRBJ1-6, with TRBD1 identical over 7 bases. This CDR3 comprises 15 residues. Germline V gives CDR1 SEHNR, CDR2 FQNEAQ (reference sequence). J lost 8 bases, V lost 4 bases, and 8 bases had no gene match. CDR3 sequence: CASSSEGAGYSPLHF. The CDR3 DNA follows: TGTGCCAGCAGCTCGGAGGGGGCAGGGTATTCACCCCTCCACTTT.

This clonotype was seen a few times. V usage is TRBV2 and J usage is TRBJ1-1; D call uncertain. Germline V gene data show CDR1 as SNHLY and CDR2 as FYNNEI. V gave up 8 bases and J gave up 4 bases, with 17 bases separating them. The CDR3 is 14 residues long. The chain's CDR3 is CASDIPGWSTEAFF. Written as DNA, the CDR3 is TGTGCCAGCGATATTCCCGGGTGGAGCACTGAAGCTTTCTTT.

The chain is built from TRBV20-1 and TRBJ2-1, with a weak D call TRBD2 (6 bases). Germline loops: CDR1 DFQATT, CDR2 SNEGSKA (reference sequence). V was shortened by 3 bases and J by 3 bases, with 12 bases between the two germline ends. The CDR3 consists of 14 residues. The CDR3 spells CSARVLAFYNEQFF. CDR3 coding DNA: TGCAGTGCTAGGGTACTAGCTTTCTACAATGAGCAGTTCTTC.

This clonotype was observed once. V is TRBV6-5 and J is TRBJ2-1; TRBD1 or TRBD2 may be the D gene (5 bases each). Trimming shortened V by 2 bases and J by 2 bases, and 19 bases separated the two germline ends. This CDR3 is 18 amino acids long. Germline CDR1 MNHEY, CDR2 SVGAGI. CDR3 amino acids: CASSYGWVGDRTYNEQFF. DNA of the CDR3: TGTGCCAGCAGTTACGGGTGGGTGGGGGACCGTACCTACAATGAGCAGTTCTTC.

In its sample, this clonotype was seen a few times. This chain uses TRBV6-2 or TRBV6-3 with TRBJ2-3; 9 bases map to TRBD2. The CDR3 consists of 17 residues. Germline trimming cut 2 bases from V and 4 bases from J; bases unmatched to any gene: 10. Germline loops: CDR1 MNHEY, CDR2 SVGEGT. The CDR3 loop is CASSYKVSGRLADTQYF. CDR3 coding DNA: TGTGCCAGCAGTTACAAGGTTAGCGGGAGATTGGCAGATACGCAGTATTTT.

A word on this clonotype: The junction shows a germline mismatch at one end, possibly a read error. V is TRBV6-8 and J is TRBJ2-3, with 15 positions matching TRBD2. Looked up from germline, CDR1 is MNHGY and CDR2 is SAAAGT. There are 15 residues in the CDR3. The CDR3: CASSGLAGGPDTQCF. The CDR3 DNA sequence: TGTGCCAGCAGTGGACTAGCGGGGGGGCCAGATACGCAGTGTTTT.

Concerning this clonotype: One end of the junction varies from germline; a read error may be responsible. The V and J genes are TRBV2 and TRBJ2-1, with TRBD2 matching over 12 bases. Germline values: CDR1 SNHLY, CDR2 FYNNEI. This CDR3 is 14 amino acids long. The CDR3 DNA reads TGTGCCAGCAGAGAAGGACTAGCGGGGACTTGGCAGTTCTTC. Translation gives CASREGLAGTWQFF.

This clonotype was counted a single time. V and J are TRBV20-1 and TRBJ1-3; D is ambiguous. CDR3 length equals 12 residues. The germline gives CDR1 DFQATT, CDR2 SNEGSKA (reference sequence). V shed 3 bases and J shed 4 bases, with 7 bases lying between them. The CDR3 spells CSARGRGNTIYF. For the CDR3, the DNA is TGCAGTGCTAGGGGGAGGGGAAACACCATATATTTT.

In this sample, this clonotype turned up a few times. The chain carries TRBV12-3 or TRBV12-4 and TRBJ2-5; 12 nucleotides line up with TRBD2. The junction had 7 bases not matched to a gene; V was cut back by 5 bases and J by 6 bases. CDR3 length: 15 residues. In DNA, the CDR3 is TGTGCCAGCAGTCGGCTAGCGGGGGGGACTAAGACCCAGTACTTC. Amino acid sequence: CASSRLAGGTKTQYF.